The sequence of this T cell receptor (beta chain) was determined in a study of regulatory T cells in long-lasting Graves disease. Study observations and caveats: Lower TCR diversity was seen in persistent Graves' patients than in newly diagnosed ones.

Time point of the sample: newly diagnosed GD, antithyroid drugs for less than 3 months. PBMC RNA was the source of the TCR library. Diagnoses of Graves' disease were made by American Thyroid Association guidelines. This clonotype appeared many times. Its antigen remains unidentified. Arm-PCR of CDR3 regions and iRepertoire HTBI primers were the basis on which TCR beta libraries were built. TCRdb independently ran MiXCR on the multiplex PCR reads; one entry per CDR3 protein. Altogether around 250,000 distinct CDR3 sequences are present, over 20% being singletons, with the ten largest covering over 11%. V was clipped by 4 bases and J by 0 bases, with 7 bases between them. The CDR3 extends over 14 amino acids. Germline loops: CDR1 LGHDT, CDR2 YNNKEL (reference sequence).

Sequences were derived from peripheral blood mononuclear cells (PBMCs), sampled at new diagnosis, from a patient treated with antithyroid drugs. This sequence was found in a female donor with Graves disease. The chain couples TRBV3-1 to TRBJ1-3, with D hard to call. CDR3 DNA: TGTGCCAGCAGCCTAAGGTCCTCTGGAAACACCATATATTTT. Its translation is CASSLRSSGNTIYF.